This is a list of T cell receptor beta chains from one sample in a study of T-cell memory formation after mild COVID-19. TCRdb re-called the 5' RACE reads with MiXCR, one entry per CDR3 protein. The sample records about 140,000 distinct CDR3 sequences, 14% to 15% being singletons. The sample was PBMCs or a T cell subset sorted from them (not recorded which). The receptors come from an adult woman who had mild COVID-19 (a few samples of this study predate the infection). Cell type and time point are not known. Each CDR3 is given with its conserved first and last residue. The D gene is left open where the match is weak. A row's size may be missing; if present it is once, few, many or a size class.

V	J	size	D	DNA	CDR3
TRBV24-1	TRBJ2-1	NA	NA	TGTGCCACCAGTGATTGGGCCGGGGCGGTTGAGCAGTTCTTC	CATSDWAGAVEQFF
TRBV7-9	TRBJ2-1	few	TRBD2	TGTGCCAGCAGCCCTAGCGGGTTAAGCTCCTACAATGAGCAGTTCTTC	CASSPSGLSSYNEQFF
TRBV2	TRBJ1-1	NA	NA	TGTGCCAGCAGTGAAATAAACACTGAAGCTTTCTTT	CASSEINTEAFF
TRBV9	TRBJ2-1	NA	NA	TGTGCCAGCAGCGGCGGACTTTACAATGAGCAGTTCTTC	CASSGGLYNEQFF
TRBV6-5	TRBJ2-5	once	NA	TGTGCCAGCAGTGGACCCGGGAGCCGCGAGACCCAGTACTTC	CASSGPGSRETQYF
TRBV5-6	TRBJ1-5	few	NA	TGTGCCAGCAGCCACTCCGGAAGACCGTTCTCCCAGCCCCAGCATTTT	CASSHSGRPFSQPQHF
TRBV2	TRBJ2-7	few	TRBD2	TGTGCCAGCAGTGAGAGGCGGGAGGATACCTACGAGCAGTACTTC	CASSERREDTYEQYF
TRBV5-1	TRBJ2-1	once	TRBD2	TGCGCCAGCATATTGGGACTAGCGGGGCCTTCCGATCAGCAGTTCTTC	CASILGLAGPSDQQFF
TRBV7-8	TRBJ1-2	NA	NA	TGTGCCAGCACCCCCGACCGGGGTGACTATGGCTACACCTTC	CASTPDRGDYGYTF
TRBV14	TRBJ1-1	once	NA	TGTGCCAGCAGCCAATACTTGGTTGACTTCCCGAACACTGAAGCTTTCTTT	CASSQYLVDFPNTEAFF
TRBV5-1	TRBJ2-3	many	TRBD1	TGCGCCAGCAGCTATGGACAGGGTTCAGATACGCAGTATTTT	CASSYGQGSDTQYF
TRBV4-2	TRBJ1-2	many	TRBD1	TGTGCCAGCAGCCCGGACAGGGTCCCCTATGGCTACACCTTC	CASSPDRVPYGYTF
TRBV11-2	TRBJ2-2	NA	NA	TGTGCCAGCAGCTTAGATCGATTGGGGGCCGGGGAGCTGTTTTTT	CASSLDRLGAGELFF
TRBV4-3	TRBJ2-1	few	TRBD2	TGCGCCAGCAGCTCTTCGACTAGCGGGATGAATGAGCAGTTCTTC	CASSSSTSGMNEQFF
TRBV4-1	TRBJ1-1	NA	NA	TGCGCCAGCAGCCAGTTATTATCGGGGGGTACTGAAGCTTTCTTT	CASSQLLSGGTEAFF
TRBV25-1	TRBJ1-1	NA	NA	TGTGCCAGCAGTGCCCTTCAGGGGTCTGAAGCTTTCTTT	CASSALQGSEAFF
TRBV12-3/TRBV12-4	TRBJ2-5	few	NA	TGTGCCAGCAGTCCCGAGGCGCGAGAGACCCAGTACTTC	CASSPEARETQYF
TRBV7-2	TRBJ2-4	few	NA	TGTGCCAGCAGCTTAGCTCTAGATTGGAACATTCAGTACTTC	CASSLALDWNIQYF
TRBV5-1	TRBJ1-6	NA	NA	TGCGCCAGCAGCTTGGTAGAGAACTCCTATAATTCACCCCTCCACTTT	CASSLVENSYNSPLHF
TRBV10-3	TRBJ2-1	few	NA	TGTGCCATCAGTGAGTCGAGCTGGGATGAGCAGTTCTTC	CAISESSWDEQFF
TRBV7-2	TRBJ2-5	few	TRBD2	TGTGCCAGCAGCTGGGGACTAGCGGGGGAAACCACGCAAGAGACCCAGTACTTC	CASSWGLAGETTQETQYF
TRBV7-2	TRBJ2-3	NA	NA	TGTGCCAGCTCCGGGGCCGGAAACACAGATACGCAGTATTTT	CASSGAGNTDTQYF
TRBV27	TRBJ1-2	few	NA	TGTGCCAGCAGTCCCTGGACGGGAGATAATGGCTACACCTTC	CASSPWTGDNGYTF
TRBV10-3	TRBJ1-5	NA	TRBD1	TGTGCCATCAGTGAGTCGTTGGGACAGGATTATAGCAATCAGCCCCAGCATTTT	CAISESLGQDYSNQPQHF
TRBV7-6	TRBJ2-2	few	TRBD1	TGTGCCAGCAGCTTAGCGACAGGGGAAAGCGGCACCGGGGAGCTGTTTTTT	CASSLATGESGTGELFF
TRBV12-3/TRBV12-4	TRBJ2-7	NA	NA	TGTGCCAGCAGTTTAGGTACAGGGAGTAGCTCCTACGAGCAGTACTTC	CASSLGTGSSSYEQYF
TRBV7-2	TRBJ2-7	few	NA	TGTGCCAGCTCGGGGGAGGCTCACTACGAGCAGTACTTC	CASSGEAHYEQYF
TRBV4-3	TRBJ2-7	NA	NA	TGCGCCAGCAGCCAAAAAGGGGGGCAGGGGAATTTCTACGAGCAGTACTTC	CASSQKGGQGNFYEQYF
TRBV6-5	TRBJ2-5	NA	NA	TGTGCCAGCAGCTCCTTTGCGGAGGTTCAAGAGACCCAGTACTTC	CASSSFAEVQETQYF